This T cell receptor beta chain is drawn from a study of response to subunit inactivated influenza vaccine. Study results and limitations: T cells newly recruited by each seasonal influenza vaccination are few, the authors suggested.

The CDR3 is 15 residues long. J lost 5 bases, V lost 2 bases, and 6 bases had no gene match. In regard to this clonotype: Its antigen is currently unknown.

TCRdb recomputed calls from the RT-PCR reads with MiXCR, one row per CDR3 protein. The data contain over 150,000 distinct CDR3 sequences, around 10% of them singletons. This clonotype was sampled from a man between 50 and 69 years old who received an inactivated influenza vaccine. Specimen: CD8+ T cells sorted from PBMCs, collected around 25 months after vaccination. The chain links TRBV12-3 or TRBV12-4 to TRBJ2-1; TRBD1 agrees at 7 bases. This chain's CDR3 is CASSLRGQTNNEQFF. The DNA for the CDR3 is TGTGCCAGCAGTTTAAGGGGACAGACAAACAATGAGCAGTTCTTC.